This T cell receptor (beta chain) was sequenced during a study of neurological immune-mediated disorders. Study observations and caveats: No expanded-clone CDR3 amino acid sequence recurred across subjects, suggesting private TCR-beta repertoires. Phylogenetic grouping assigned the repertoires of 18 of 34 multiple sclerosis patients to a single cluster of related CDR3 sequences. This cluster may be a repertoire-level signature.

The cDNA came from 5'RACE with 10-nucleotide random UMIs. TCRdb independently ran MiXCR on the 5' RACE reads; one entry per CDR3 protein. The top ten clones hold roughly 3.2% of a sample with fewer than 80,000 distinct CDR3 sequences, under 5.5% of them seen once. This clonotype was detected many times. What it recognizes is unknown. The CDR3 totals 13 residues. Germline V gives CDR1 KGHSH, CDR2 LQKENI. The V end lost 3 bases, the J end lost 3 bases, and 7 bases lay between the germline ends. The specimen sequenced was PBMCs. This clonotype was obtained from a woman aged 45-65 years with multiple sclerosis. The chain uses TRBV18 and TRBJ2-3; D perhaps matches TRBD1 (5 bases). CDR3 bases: TGTGCCAGCTCACCCAGGGATACAGATACGCAGTATTTT. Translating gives CASSPRDTDTQYF.